Ten or more counts support the clone carrying this TCR beta chain. As yet, its antigen is unknown. These data belong to a study of naive and memory T cell subsets. Trimming removed 0 bases at V and 7 bases at J, with 10 bases between. CDR1 is MNHEY and CDR2 is SVGAGI in the germline V gene. This CDR3 comprises 13 residues. Whole-study results and caveats: The power law exponent of TCR abundance differed between naive and memory cells.

Two oligonucleotides, mixed equimolar, formed the beta constant-region primer covering TRBC1 and TRBC2. TCRdb analysed the UMI-ligation and nested PCR reads with MiXCR anew, one entry per CDR3 protein. The sample has roughly 21,000 distinct CDR3 sequences; 9.5% to 12% are singletons. Sequencing used central memory CD8+ T cells from blood. The chain is built from TRBV6-5 and TRBJ2-7; D is unclear. The receptor's source is a human donor in good health. The CDR3: CASSYSPTLEQYF. CDR3 DNA: TGTGCCAGCAGTTACTCCCCGACCCTGGAGCAGTACTTC.